This TCR beta chain was sequenced for a study of response to subunit inactivated influenza vaccine. Each CDR3 protein is one row after TCRdb ran MiXCR on the RT-PCR reads. The table lists approximately 500,000 distinct CDR3 sequences, approximately 22% of them singletons. These data were also reused for a study on T cells expressing NK-cell markers. That paper adds: Production of TCR beta cDNA relied on 5'RACE template switching with UMIs. It was from sorted CD3+CD56+NKG2C+, CD3+CD56+NKG2C- and CD3+CD56-NKG2C+ T cells that TCR beta repertoires came. Only alpha-beta TCR T cells were sorted in several experiments, using an anti-gamma-delta TCR antibody. A few donors' CD3+CD56-NKG2C+ cells were dominated by the same clonotypes.

The sequence was obtained from a middle-aged man who received an inactivated influenza vaccine. The source material was CD4+ T cells sorted from PBMCs, sampled 11 to 12 days after vaccination.

CDR3 nucleotide sequence: TGCAGCGTTGCACAGGGATTCAATCAGCCCCAGCATTTT. Residues: CSVAQGFNQPQHF. The rearrangement joins TRBV29-1 to TRBJ1-5, with D possibly being TRBD1 (6 bases). V gave up 4 bases and J gave up 3 bases, with 10 bases separating them. The CDR3 is 13 residues long. Germline V lookup: CDR1 SQVTM, CDR2 ANQGSEA. Full variable domain (rest looked up from reference TRBV29-1 and TRBJ1-5): SAVISQKPSRDICQRGTSLTIQCQVDSQVTMMFWYRQQPGQSLTLIATANQGSEATYESGFVIDKFPISRPNLTFSTLTVSNMSPEDSSIYLCSVAQGFNQPQHFGDGTRLSIL.